This T cell receptor (beta chain) was retrieved from a study of blood T cell repertoires in COVID-19. Turning to the study itself: Samples taken during acute and convalescent COVID-19 were collected in the United States, Italy and Spain.

Produced via immunoSEQ multiplex PCR; TCRdb's table is partial and in-frame only. This sample has 150,000 or so clones, with approximately 84% found just once. Germline V gene sequence: CDR1 SNHLY, CDR2 FYNNEI. The CDR3 length is 15 residues. Losses at the gene ends were 6 bases for V and 0 bases for J; bases not matched to a gene: 7. This clone was picked up one time. This TCR derives from a man aged 50-59 years who had recovered from COVID-19. J is TRBJ1-2 and V is TRBV2, with TRBD1 matching 7 bases. Sequencing was carried out using PBMCs or T cells enriched from blood (not recorded which). CDR3 bases: TGTGCCAGCAGCCACGGGACAGATTCTAACTATGGCTACACCTTC. It yields the protein CASSHGTDSNYGYTF.